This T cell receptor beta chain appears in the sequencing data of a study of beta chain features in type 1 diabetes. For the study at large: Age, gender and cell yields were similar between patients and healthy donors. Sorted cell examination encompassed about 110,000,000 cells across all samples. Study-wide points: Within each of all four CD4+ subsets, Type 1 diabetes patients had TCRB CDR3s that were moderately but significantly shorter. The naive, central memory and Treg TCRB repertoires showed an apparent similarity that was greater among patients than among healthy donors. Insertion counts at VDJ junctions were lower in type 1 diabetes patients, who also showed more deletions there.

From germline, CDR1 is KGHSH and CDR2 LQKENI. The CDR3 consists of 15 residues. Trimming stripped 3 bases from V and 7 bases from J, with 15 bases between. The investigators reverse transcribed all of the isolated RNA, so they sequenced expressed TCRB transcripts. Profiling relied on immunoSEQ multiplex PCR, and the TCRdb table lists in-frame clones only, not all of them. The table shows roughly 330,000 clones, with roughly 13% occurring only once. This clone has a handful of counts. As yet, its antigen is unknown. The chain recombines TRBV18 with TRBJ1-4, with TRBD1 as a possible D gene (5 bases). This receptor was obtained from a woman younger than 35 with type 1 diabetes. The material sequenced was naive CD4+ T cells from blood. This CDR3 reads CASSPIRGASEKLFF. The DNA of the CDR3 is TGTGCCAGCTCACCGATACGTGGGGCAAGTGAAAAACTGTTTTTT.